This TCR beta chain comes out of a study of CXCR3-negative and CXCR3-positive naive CD8 T cells. Looking at the study overall: TRB reads totalled about 140 million, about 1.5 +/- 0.3 million per library. General study findings and limits: TRB CDR3s of CXCR3-positive naive cells were more hydrophobic than those of CXCR3-negative naive cells. In naive cells, CXCR3-negative and CXCR3-positive subsets had similar TRBV-TRBJ usage; memory cells differed. Most assays used freshly isolated PBMCs, as cryopreservation partially reduced CXCR3. Between one naive subset and the other, surface CD5 was comparable, and TCR strength was inferred from TRB CDR3 properties.

For this clonotype: Its cognate antigen is unknown.

This CDR3 has 16 residues. Germline V CDR1 and CDR2: MGHRA, YSYEKL. UMI labels and 5' RACE were used to prepare the TRB cDNA libraries. TCRdb re-called the 5' RACE reads; one entry per CDR3 protein, DNA not given. This sample contains 100,000 to 150,000 distinct CDR3 sequences. The TCR sequence derives from a human donor in good health. Some clones in this sample may be carry-over from other donors' samples. The V and J genes are TRBV4-1 and TRBJ2-7; without DNA, the TCRdb call of TRBD1 cannot be checked. The sample consisted of naive CXCR3+ CD8+ T cells from blood. Subset meaning: CD45RO-CCR7+CD27+CD95- naive CD8+ T cells expressing CXCR3 (TNR3+). The CDR3: CASSQGGTGLSYEQYF.